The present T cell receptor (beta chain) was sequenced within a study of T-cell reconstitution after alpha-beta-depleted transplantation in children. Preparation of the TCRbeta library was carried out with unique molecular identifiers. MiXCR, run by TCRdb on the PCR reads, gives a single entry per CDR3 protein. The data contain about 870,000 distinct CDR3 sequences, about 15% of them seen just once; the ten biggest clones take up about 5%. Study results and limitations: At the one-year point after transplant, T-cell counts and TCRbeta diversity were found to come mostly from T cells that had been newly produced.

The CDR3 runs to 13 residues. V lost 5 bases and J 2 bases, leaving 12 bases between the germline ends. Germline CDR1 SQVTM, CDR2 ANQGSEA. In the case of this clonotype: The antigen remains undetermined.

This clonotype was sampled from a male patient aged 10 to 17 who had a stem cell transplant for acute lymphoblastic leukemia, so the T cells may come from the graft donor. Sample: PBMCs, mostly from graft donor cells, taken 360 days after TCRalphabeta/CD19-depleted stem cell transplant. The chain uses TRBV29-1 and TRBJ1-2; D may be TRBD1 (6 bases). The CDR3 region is CSVLGQKNYGYTF. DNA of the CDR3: TGCAGCGTTCTTGGACAGAAGAACTATGGCTACACCTTC.